These 25 T cell receptor beta chains were all obtained from the same sample, sequenced in a study of blood T cell repertoires in COVID-19. Generated by immunoSEQ multiplex PCR, the TCRdb table keeps only in-frame clones and is missing some. The sample lists approximately 210,000 clones, roughly 79% occurring once. Sequencing input: PBMCs or T cells enriched from blood (not recorded which). The receptors shown here come from a woman in her forties or fifties with acute COVID-19.

The CDR3 DNA is TGTGCCAGCAGTCTAACCAGGGGAACGGAGACCCAGTACTTC. Translated: CASSLTRGTETQYF. This chain links TRBV7-9 with TRBJ2-5, with D maybe TRBD1 (6 bases). Trimming took 6 bases from V and 5 from J, leaving 16 bases between them. The CDR3 runs to 14 residues. Germline lookup yields CDR1 SEHNR and CDR2 FQNEAQ (reference sequence).

As DNA, the CDR3 is TGTGCCAGCACCGAGATCGCTACTTCTGGAAACACCATATATTTT. The encoded protein is CASTEIATSGNTIYF. The chain links TRBV11-2 to TRBJ1-3, with D unclear. The germline gives CDR1 SGHAT, CDR2 FQNNGV. V lost 7 bases, J lost 1 base, and 14 bases lay in between. The CDR3 is made up of 15 amino acids.

This clone was observed once. This chain connects TRBV7-2 to TRBJ1-6; D uncertain. The CDR3 totals 13 residues. Deletions cut 2 bases from V and 5 bases from J, with 4 bases between. Germline loops: CDR1 SGHTA, CDR2 FQGNSA. The CDR3 reads CASSLTDNSPLHF. The CDR3 region has the DNA TGTGCCAGCAGCTTAACGGATAATTCACCCCTCCACTTT.

This clone has more than one count but fewer than ten. V usage is TRBV5-1 and J usage is TRBJ2-2; 13 bases match TRBD2. V shed 3 bases and J 2 bases; nucleotides not matched to a gene: 7. The CDR3 extends over 18 amino acids. Germline values: CDR1 SGHRS, CDR2 YFSETQ. CDR3 DNA sequence: TGCGCCAGCAGCTGGGAACTAGCGGGAGGGCCCAACACCGGGGAGCTGTTTTTT. Amino acids: CASSWELAGGPNTGELFF.

The V call is TRBV23-1, the J call TRBJ1-5; the D gene is possibly TRBD1 (5 bases). TRBV23-1 belongs to the ORF category, with a function that is uncertain. The CDR3 covers 20 residues. Trimming shortened V by 0 bases and J by 7 bases, and 28 bases separated the two germline ends. CDR3 coding DNA: TGCGCCAGCAGTCAATCATGTGGGGGGGTACTGTATCGAGAGGACCAGCCCCAGCATTTT. Amino acid sequence: CASSQSCGGVLYREDQPQHF.

The chain joins TRBV7-2 to TRBJ2-5; no clear D. V was clipped by 1 base and J by 5 bases, with 8 bases between them. Per germline, CDR1 SGHTA and CDR2 FQGNSA. This CDR3 region has 13 residues. For the CDR3, the DNA is TGTGCCAGCAGCTTAGTAATTGGCGAGACCCAGTACTTC. Its protein product is CASSLVIGETQYF. The full variable domain, with the rest looked up from reference TRBV7-2 and TRBJ2-5, is GAGVSQSPSNKVTEKGKDVELRCDPISGHTALYWYRQSLGQGLEFLIYFQGNSAPDKSGLPSDRFSAERTGGSVSTLTIQRTQQEDSAVYLCASSLVIGETQYFGPGTRLLVL.

CDR3 protein: CASSLSGIDAEAFF. The CDR3 nucleotides read TGTGCCAGCAGCCTATCAGGAATAGACGCTGAAGCTTTCTTT. The chain recombines TRBV5-4 with TRBJ1-1, with no clear D. This CDR3 region has 14 residues. V dropped 4 bases and J dropped 6 bases, with 16 bases sitting between them. The germline V gene has CDR1 SGHNT and CDR2 YYREEE (reference sequence).

This clone showed up just once. The V call is TRBV27, the J call TRBJ2-7; weak D call: TRBD2 (6 bases). This CDR3 has 15 residues. V lost 2 bases and J lost 3, with 14 bases in between. The germline V gene has CDR1 MNHEY and CDR2 SMNVEV (reference sequence). In nucleotides, the CDR3 is TGTGCCAGCAGTTTAAGGGGCGGGATGAGCTACGAGCAGTACTTC. Translation gives CASSLRGGMSYEQYF.

V and J are TRBV4-1 and TRBJ1-2; D gene unclear. The CDR3 is made up of 14 amino acids. Deletions cut 2 bases from V and 6 bases from J, with 13 bases between. CDR1 MGHRA and CDR2 YSYEKL come from the germline V gene. CDR3 amino acids: CASSQPVRSDGYTF. DNA of the CDR3: TGCGCCAGCAGCCAACCGGTCCGGTCGGATGGCTACACCTTC.

The chain recombines TRBV19 with TRBJ1-4, with TRBD1 matching over 8 bases. J gave up 6 bases and V 4 bases, and 4 bases lay outside the gene matches. Germline CDR1 is LNHDA and CDR2 is SQIVND (reference sequence). There are 14 residues in the CDR3. This chain's CDR3 is CASSTRTGYEKLFF. Written as DNA, the CDR3 is TGTGCCAGTAGTACTCGGACAGGGTATGAAAAACTGTTTTTT.

Written as DNA, the CDR3 is TGTGCCAGCAGGGACTCTACCGGGGGTCAGCCCCAGCATTTT. It translates to CASRDSTGGQPQHF. The rearrangement links TRBV6-5 to TRBJ1-5, with a possible D match to TRBD1 (5 bases). Germline values: CDR1 MNHEY, CDR2 SVGAGI. CDR3 length: 14 residues. V was cut by 6 bases and J by 6 bases, with 15 bases left in between.

This clone has only a few counts. The genes are TRBV4-3 and TRBJ1-5; TRBD1 matches at 7 bases. This CDR3 region has 15 residues. Trimming took 5 bases from V and 5 from J; bases not matched to a gene: 9. Germline-derived CDR1 and CDR2 are LGHNA and YSLEER. The CDR3 loop is CASSNRQGGDQPQHF. CDR3 in DNA: TGCGCCAGCAGCAATCGACAAGGGGGCGATCAGCCCCAGCATTTT.

The genes are TRBV27 and TRBJ2-1; D remains unclear. From germline, CDR1 is MNHEY and CDR2 SMNVEV (reference sequence). This CDR3 is 13 amino acids long. V lost 2 bases, J lost 4 bases, and 6 bases lay in between. The CDR3 DNA sequence: TGTGCCAGCAGTTTAAACTCTTACAATGAGCAGTTCTTC. Its translation: CASSLNSYNEQFF.

V gene TRBV11-3 combines with J gene TRBJ1-3; perhaps TRBD1 as D (5 bases). V lost 6 bases and J lost 1, with 10 bases in between. Germline V CDR1 and CDR2: SGHNT, YENEEA. The CDR3 contains 14 residues. Here the CDR3 DNA reads TGTGCCAGCAGAACTACAGGTTCTGGAAACACCATATATTTT. Protein sequence: CASRTTGSGNTIYF.

The V and J genes are TRBV18 and TRBJ2-5; TRBD1 might be the D (5 bases). The germline gives CDR1 KGHSH, CDR2 LQKENI. V was cut by 0 bases and J by 3 bases, with 8 bases left in between. The CDR3 extends over 14 amino acids. The CDR3 protein is CASSPPATEETQYF. In nucleotides, the CDR3 is TGTGCCAGCTCACCACCGGCGACAGAAGAGACCCAGTACTTC.

The V gene is TRBV19, the J gene TRBJ1-1; a weak D match, TRBD1 (6 bases). Trimming stripped 4 bases from V and 1 base from J, with 13 bases between. Germline V lookup: CDR1 LNHDA, CDR2 SQIVND (reference sequence). CDR3 length: 15 amino acids. The CDR3: CASSRTGTRNTEAFF. CDR3 DNA sequence: TGTGCCAGTAGTAGAACAGGGACAAGGAACACTGAAGCTTTCTTT.

The gene calls are TRBV7-2 and TRBJ1-1; no clear D gene. This CDR3 has 14 amino acids. V gave up 0 bases and J gave up 7 bases, with 12 bases separating them. The germline gives CDR1 SGHTA, CDR2 FQGNSA. The CDR3 bases are TGTGCCAGCAGCTTAGCTGCGGGCAAAAATGAAGCTTTCTTT. The encoded protein is CASSLAAGKNEAFF.

The V call is TRBV9, the J call TRBJ2-1, with D possibly being TRBD2 (6 bases). CDR3 length equals 16 residues. The V end was cut by 4 bases, the J end by 5 bases, with 19 bases between. Germline CDR1 is SGDLS and CDR2 is YYNGEE. The CDR3 loop is CASSLRTSTGDNEQFF. The CDR3 nucleotides read TGTGCCAGCAGCCTTAGAACTAGCACGGGGGACAATGAGCAGTTCTTC.

This chain joins TRBV10-3 and TRBJ2-3; D unclear. Germline V gene data show CDR1 as ENHRY and CDR2 as SYGVKD. This CDR3 is built from 13 residues. Trimming removed 4 bases at V and 0 bases at J, with 5 bases between. The DNA for the CDR3 is TGTGCCATCAGTGTAGCTAGCACAGATACGCAGTATTTT. It codes for CAISVASTDTQYF.

The chain is built from TRBV7-6 and TRBJ2-3, with 9 bases fitting TRBD1. Germline values: CDR1 SGHVS, CDR2 FNYEAQ. The CDR3 spans 16 residues. V gave up 5 bases and J gave up 4 bases; unmatched junction bases: 10. The CDR3 loop is CASSHRGTGMPDTQYF. In nucleotides, the CDR3 is TGTGCCAGCAGCCATAGGGGGACAGGGATGCCAGATACGCAGTATTTT.

The chain links TRBV3-1 (or the pseudogene TRBV3-2) to TRBJ2-1, with 10 bases matching TRBD2. The CDR3 spans 17 residues. CDR1 and CDR2 from the germline V gene are LGHDT and YNNKEL (reference sequence). The V and J ends lost 2 bases and 5 bases, in that order; junction bases with no gene match: 9. The CDR3 here is CASSQYLAGGTNNEQFF. The CDR3 DNA follows: TGTGCCAGCAGCCAATATTTAGCGGGGGGAACAAACAATGAGCAGTTCTTC.

The chain recombines TRBV18 with TRBJ2-7, with TRBD1 matching 11 bases. The CDR3 is 15 residues long. Germline V gives CDR1 KGHSH, CDR2 LQKENI. The ends lost 3 bases at V and 7 bases at J; junction bases unmatched: 8. The DNA for the CDR3 is TGTGCCAGCTCACCTGTCGGACAGGGGGCGGGGGAGCAGTACTTC. Encoded protein: CASSPVGQGAGEQYF.

This clone was observed once. This chain uses TRBV5-1 with TRBJ2-2, with a possible D match to TRBD1 (5 bases). V lost 1 base to trimming and J lost 3 bases, with 10 bases between them. The germline CDR1 and CDR2 sequences are SGHRS and YFSETQ. The CDR3 is made up of 15 amino acids. The CDR3 DNA follows: TGCGCCAGCAGCTTGTTTCAGGGCGACACCGGGGAGCTGTTTTTT. Protein sequence: CASSLFQGDTGELFF.

This clone was observed a handful of times. The V call is TRBV29-1, the J call TRBJ1-4; TRBD1 matches at 7 bases. The CDR3 runs to 14 residues. J was trimmed by 5 bases and V by 4 bases; bases with no gene match: 7. Germline assignment: CDR1 SQVTM and CDR2 ANQGSEA. DNA of the CDR3: TGCAGCGTTGCCCCACAGGGGACAAATGAAAAACTGTTTTTT. Encoded protein: CSVAPQGTNEKLFF. Using reference TRBV29-1 and TRBJ1-4 for the parts outside the CDR3, the full variable domain is SAVISQKPSRDICQRGTSLTIQCQVDSQVTMMFWYRQQPGQSLTLIATANQGSEATYESGFVIDKFPISRPNLTFSTLTVSNMSPEDSSIYLCSVAPQGTNEKLFFGSGTQLSVL.

The CDR3 sequence: CASSLYGPETQYF. CDR3 sequence (DNA): TGTGCCAGCAGTTTATACGGTCCAGAGACCCAGTACTTC. V gene TRBV27 combines with J gene TRBJ2-5; no firm D call. Trimming left V 1 base short and J 4 bases short, with 7 bases between. This CDR3 has 13 amino acids. Germline V gene sequence: CDR1 MNHEY, CDR2 SMNVEV (reference sequence).